This T cell receptor (beta chain) was recovered during a study of CD8+ T cells in alopecia areata. Study in general: Oral tofacitinib (5 to 10 mg twice daily) was administered to treated patients. Whole-study findings and limits: Since there was just one nonresponder, nobody can yet say how baseline CD8+ expansion ties to response. A large proportion of expanded lesional clones were detected persisting in scalp and blood during tofacitinib.

As for treatment: oral pan-JAK inhibitor, 5-10 mg twice daily. The investigators collected lesional scalp punch biopsies and peripheral blood from alopecia areata patients. The CDR3 runs to 13 residues. CDR1 and CDR2 from the germline V gene are SGHNT and YYREEE (reference sequence). RNA extraction and reverse transcription yielded cDNA as sequencing template. Sequenced by immunoSEQ multiplex PCR; TCRdb stores in-frame clones only, minus some. The data hold some 150,000 clones, with around 83% observed a single time. For this clone: Its antigen is currently unknown.

This specimen consisted of CD8+ T cells sorted from blood, obtained at week 4, from a patient treated with tofacitinib. This receptor was identified in a human donor with alopecia areata. The rearrangement links TRBV5-4 to TRBJ1-2, with a weak D call TRBD1 (5 bases). The DNA for the CDR3 is TGTGCGTGCTCCGGGGGTTCTAACTATGGCTACACCTTC. It yields the protein CACSGGSNYGYTF.